The 3 T cell receptor beta chains below come from one sample, sequenced in a study of control samples from healthy donors and cancer patients. Libraries were prepared by immunoSEQ multiplex PCR; TCRdb keeps only in-frame clonotypes and omits some of them. This sample has 69,000 or so clones, with about 95% found just once. The sequenced sample was blood. These receptor sequences come from a woman aged 25 to 39 in good health.

This clone came up once. The rearrangement links TRBV2 to TRBJ1-2, with TRBD1 matching over 7 bases. Germline-derived CDR1 and CDR2 are SNHLY and FYNNEI. V trimming: 2 bases; J trimming: 4 bases; junction bases outside the gene matches: 4. This CDR3 has 14 amino acids. The CDR3 DNA reads TGTGCCAGCAGTGAACAGGGGGTGATCTATGGCTACACCTTC. Its translation: CASSEQGVIYGYTF.

This clone was observed a single time. The chain joins TRBV10-2 to TRBJ1-4; D remains unclear. Per germline, CDR1 WSHSY and CDR2 SAAADI. This CDR3 contains 15 residues. Trimming cost V 5 bases and J 0 bases, with 10 bases left between them. CDR3 sequence: CASSPTAATNEKLFF. For the CDR3, the DNA is TGCGCCAGCAGTCCGACGGCGGCAACTAATGAAAAACTGTTTTTT.

This rearrangement joins TRBV2 to TRBJ2-1, with TRBD1 matching 11 bases. V gave up 7 bases and J gave up 7 bases; unmatched junction bases: 9. CDR3 size: 15 residues. Germline-derived CDR1 and CDR2 are SNHLY and FYNNEI. The CDR3 spells CASTLGQGAGNEQFF. DNA of the CDR3: TGTGCCAGCACCCTAGGACAGGGGGCGGGAAATGAGCAGTTCTTC.